A single TCR beta chain is shown here with its context. This record comes from a study of blood T cell repertoires in COVID-19. TCRdb's table, derived via immunoSEQ multiplex PCR, lists solely in-frame clones and lacks some. There are about 220,000 clones in the sample; about 81% occur only once, and less than 6% lies in the top ten. Patients from Seattle were sampled longitudinally, starting during active infection. Germline CDR1 reads MGHRA; CDR2 reads YSYEKL. The CDR3 spans 13 residues. V dropped 1 base and J dropped 2 bases, with 5 bases sitting between them. The receptor comes from a woman in her 70s with COVID-19, enrolled during active disease. This chain links TRBV4-1 with TRBJ2-5; no firm D call. The sequencing sample was made of peripheral blood. CDR3 nucleotide sequence: TGCGCCAGCAGCCAAGCTCTACAAGAGACCCAGTACTTC. This gives the protein CASSQALQETQYF.